This T cell receptor beta chain was observed in a study of T cells in Graves' hyperthyroidism and ophthalmopathy. From RNA transcripts, TCR beta CDR3 regions were amplified. When the TCR CDR3 underwent first-round RT-PCR, the HTBI primer set was used. TCRdb fed the multiplex PCR reads into MiXCR, producing one record per CDR3 protein. The sample shows 350,000 to 500,000 distinct CDR3 sequences, roughly 13% of them seen only once. Study results and limitations: Model predictions of ophthalmopathy came a median approximately 6.8 months before onset.

This clonotype has at least ten counts. What it binds is unknown. An absence of ophthalmopathy progression within 18 months meant stable Graves' hyperthyroidism. Patients with uncontrolled infections, other autoimmune diseases, pregnancy or lactation were excluded. This CDR3 contains 15 residues. Germline V CDR1 and CDR2: MRHNA, SNTAGT. Trimming cost V 6 bases and J 5 bases; bases outside gene matches: 5. The TCR originated in a woman under 30 with Graves' hyperthyroidism. The V and J genes are TRBV6-4 and TRBJ2-1; TRBD2 matches 12 bases. Sequencing was done on a sample of blood. This CDR3 is CASSERTSGDNEQFF. The CDR3 DNA follows: TGTGCCAGCAGCGAACGGACTAGCGGGGACAATGAGCAGTTCTTC.